Below are 16 T cell receptor beta chains sequenced from a single sample in a study of OX40 agonist ivuxolimab in advanced cancers. Repertoires were generated with immunoSEQ multiplex PCR, while TCRdb's copy carries only in-frame clones and drops some. The sample records roughly 100,000 clones, 86% being singletons. Sequences were derived from CD4+ or CD8+ T cells sorted from blood, sampled in a trial of the OX40 agonist ivuxolimab. These receptor sequences come from an adult with an advanced solid tumor such as melanoma, head and neck, liver or kidney cancer.

In its sample, this clone was seen once. V and J are TRBV6-1 and TRBJ2-1; perhaps TRBD1 as D (6 bases). Between the trimmed V and J ends, which lost 5 bases and 6 bases, there was a span of 17 bases. Germline V gene lookup returns CDR1 MNHNS and CDR2 SASEGT. The CDR3 covers 15 residues. CDR3 nucleotides: TGTGCCAGCAGTCCGGACACAGGGCAGGTCAATGAGCAGTTCTTC. This encodes CASSPDTGQVNEQFF.

V and J are TRBV11-1 and TRBJ2-1, with TRBD1 as a possible D gene (5 bases). The CDR3 has 15 residues. V dropped 1 base and J dropped 5 bases, with 12 bases sitting between them. Per the germline V gene, CDR1 is SGHAT and CDR2 is FQDESV (reference sequence). CDR3 amino acids: CASSLGQYPNNEQFF. CDR3 DNA sequence: TGTGCCAGCAGCTTAGGACAGTACCCCAACAATGAGCAGTTCTTC. Using reference TRBV11-1 and TRBJ2-1 for the parts outside the CDR3, the full variable domain is EAEVAQSPRYKITEKSQAVAFWCDPISGHATLYWYRQILGQGPELLVQFQDESVVDDSQLPKDRFSAERLKGVDSTLKIQPAELGDSAMYLCASSLGQYPNNEQFFGPGTRLTVL.

This rearrangement joins TRBV29-1 to TRBJ1-2, with TRBD1 matching 8 bases. V shed 5 bases, J shed 6 bases, and the junction held 8 bases outside the gene matches. Germline V gene sequence: CDR1 SQVTM, CDR2 ANQGSEA. The CDR3 spans 13 residues. DNA for the CDR3: TGCAGCGTTTGGACAGGGAGTAAAGATGGCTACACCTTC. Its protein product is CSVWTGSKDGYTF. Full variable domain (remainder filled in from reference TRBV29-1 and TRBJ1-2): SAVISQKPSRDICQRGTSLTIQCQVDSQVTMMFWYRQQPGQSLTLIATANQGSEATYESGFVIDKFPISRPNLTFSTLTVSNMSPEDSSIYLCSVWTGSKDGYTFGSGTRLTVV.

This chain links TRBV19 with TRBJ2-5; D not resolved. The J call may be incorrect, as the DNA end agrees better with TRBJ2-7. CDR3 length: 13 amino acids. Germline V lookup: CDR1 LNHDA, CDR2 SQIVND (reference sequence). The DNA for the CDR3 is TGTGCCAGTCAACCAAGAGGATCCCACGAGCAGTACTTC. Translation: CASQPRGSHEQYF.

Only one count was recorded for this clone. The gene calls are TRBV7-6 and TRBJ1-6; possibly TRBD1 for D (5 bases). The V end was cut by 5 bases, the J end by 7 bases, with 15 bases between. CDR1 is SGHVS and CDR2 is FNYEAQ in the germline V gene. The CDR3 consists of 15 residues. DNA of the CDR3: TGTGCCAGCAGCGTACAGGAAGGGGTGAATTCACCCCTCCACTTT. Translation: CASSVQEGVNSPLHF.

This sequence joins TRBV10-3 and TRBJ2-5, with D tentatively TRBD2 (6 bases). Germline V CDR1 and CDR2: ENHRY, SYGVKD. The germline V and J ends were trimmed by 4 bases and 4 bases, with 22 bases remaining between them. The CDR3 loop spans 17 amino acids. The CDR3 coding sequence is TGTGCCATCAGTGGGGGTACGCCGAGCGGTAGCGGAGAGACCCAGTACTTC. The encoded protein is CAISGGTPSGSGETQYF.

This chain joins TRBV7-8 and TRBJ2-3; D is unclear. CDR1 and CDR2 (germline): SGHVS, FQNEAQ. The length of the CDR3 is 13 residues. V shed 2 bases and J shed 3 bases, with 6 bases lying between them. The DNA of the CDR3 is TGTGCCAGCAGCTTATGGGTTACAGATACGCAGTATTTT. Translation: CASSLWVTDTQYF.

V usage is TRBV7-6 and J usage is TRBJ1-3, with D possibly matching TRBD1 (6 bases). Germline V CDR1 and CDR2: SGHVS, FNYEAQ. The V and J ends lost 2 bases and 1 base respectively, with 21 bases between them. The CDR3 loop spans 19 amino acids. In nucleotides, the CDR3 is TGTGCCAGCAGCTTACGACTTGGCCTCCAAGGGGGATCTGGAAACACCATATATTTT. Protein product: CASSLRLGLQGGSGNTIYF.

The chain is built from TRBV9 and TRBJ1-1, with a tentative D call TRBD1 (6 bases). Germline CDR1 reads SGDLS; CDR2 reads YYNGEE. V gave up 0 bases and J gave up 5 bases, with 8 bases separating them. The CDR3 length is 13 residues. The CDR3 loop reads CASSVEGVTEAFF. The CDR3 coding sequence is TGTGCCAGCAGCGTAGAGGGGGTGACTGAAGCTTTCTTT.

The V call is TRBV7-2, the J call TRBJ1-5, with a weak D call TRBD1 (5 bases). The germline V and J ends were trimmed by 1 base and 6 bases, with 13 bases remaining between them. The CDR3 is made up of 15 amino acids. The germline CDR1 and CDR2 sequences are SGHTA and FQGNSA. The CDR3 sequence is CASSLGRQGRQPQHF. CDR3 coding DNA: TGTGCCAGCAGCTTAGGTCGGCAGGGCCGTCAGCCCCAGCATTTT.

The chain combines TRBV4-1 with TRBJ2-3, with D unclear. Germline V CDR1 and CDR2: MGHRA, YSYEKL. V was shortened by 0 bases and J by 1 base, with 8 bases between the two germline ends. The CDR3 totals 15 residues. Here the CDR3 DNA reads TGCGCCAGCAGCCAAGATATACGGGGCACAGATACGCAGTATTTT. Translated: CASSQDIRGTDTQYF.

This chain joins TRBV19 and TRBJ1-5; D ambiguous. The CDR3 is made up of 15 amino acids. The germline V gene has CDR1 LNHDA and CDR2 SQIVND (reference sequence). Trimming took 0 bases from V and 3 from J, leaving 9 bases between them. The CDR3 spells CASSIDARNNQPQHF. CDR3 in DNA: TGTGCCAGTAGTATAGATGCGAGGAACAATCAGCCCCAGCATTTT.

In DNA, the CDR3 is TGTGCCTGGAGTGGTCAGCGGCATAGCAATCAGCCCCAGCATTTT. Translated: CAWSGQRHSNQPQHF. The V call is TRBV30, the J call TRBJ1-5; D ambiguous. Germline CDR1 GTSNPN, CDR2 SVGIG (reference sequence). The CDR3 runs 15 residues. Between the trimmed V and J ends, which lost 1 base and 0 bases, there was a span of 10 bases.

In DNA, the CDR3 is TGTGCCACCCAGACAGCCACAGATACGCAGTATTTT. Its translation is CATQTATDTQYF. The gene calls are TRBV10-3 and TRBJ2-3; perhaps TRBD1 as D (5 bases). This CDR3 comprises 12 residues. Germline V gene sequence: CDR1 ENHRY, CDR2 SYGVKD. Trimming stripped 10 bases from V and 2 bases from J, with 10 bases between.

This clone came up a few times. The V and J genes are TRBV19 and TRBJ1-4, with 7 bases lining up with TRBD1. Germline loops: CDR1 LNHDA, CDR2 SQIVND (reference sequence). J lost 3 bases, V lost 6 bases, and 4 bases had no gene match. This CDR3 is built from 14 residues. The CDR3 coding sequence is TGTGCCAGTAGAAGACAGGGCTCTAATGAAAAACTGTTTTTT. Protein sequence: CASRRQGSNEKLFF.

The chain combines TRBV15 with TRBJ1-4; 8 bases map to TRBD1. The germline gives CDR1 LNHNV, CDR2 YYDKDF (reference sequence). The CDR3 sequence is 20 residues long. The V and J ends lost 1 base and 0 bases, in that order; junction bases with no gene match: 13. This CDR3 is CATSRGIASGGFATNEKLFF. DNA for the CDR3: TGTGCCACCAGCAGAGGAATAGCGTCAGGGGGCTTTGCAACTAATGAAAAACTGTTTTTT. The variable domain in full, completed from reference TRBV15 and TRBJ1-4, reads DAMVIQNPRYQVTQFGKPVTLSCSQTLNHNVMYWYQQKSSQAPKLLFHYYDKDFNNEADTPDNFQSRRPNTSFCFLDIRSPGLGDTAMYLCATSRGIASGGFATNEKLFFGSGTQLSVL.